Each of the 14 T cell receptor beta chains below was sequenced from the same sample in a study of T cells in Graves' hyperthyroidism and ophthalmopathy. Amplified TCR beta CDR3 regions derived from RNA transcripts. First-round RT-PCR targeting the TCR CDR3 was performed with the HTBI primer set. TCRdb re-analysed the multiplex PCR reads in MiXCR, keeping a single row per CDR3 protein. The sample contains about 360,000 distinct CDR3 sequences, about 13% of which appear only once. The sample was blood. Source of these receptors: a young man with Graves' hyperthyroidism that later progressed to Graves' ophthalmopathy.

This clonotype was detected only a few times. This rearrangement joins TRBV5-4 to TRBJ2-2, with 8 bases identical to TRBD2. This CDR3 is 15 amino acids long. CDR1 and CDR2 from the germline V gene are SGHNT and YYREEE (reference sequence). V shed 0 bases, J shed 6 bases, and the junction held 4 bases outside the gene matches. The CDR3: CASSLAGRGPGELFF. The DNA of the CDR3 is TGTGCCAGCAGCTTGGCCGGGAGGGGCCCCGGGGAGCTGTTTTTT. The full variable domain, with the rest looked up from reference TRBV5-4 and TRBJ2-2, is ETGVTQSPTHLIKTRGQQVTLRCSSQSGHNTVSWYQQALGQGPQFIFQYYREEENGRGNFPPRFSGLQFPNYSSELNVNALELDDSALYLCASSLAGRGPGELFFGEGSRLTVL.

The chain carries TRBV28 and TRBJ2-1; a weak D match, TRBD2 (7 bases). There are 15 residues in the CDR3. Per the germline V gene, CDR1 is MDHEN and CDR2 is SYDVKM. Trimming removed 3 bases from V and 2 bases from J, with 11 bases in between. CDR3 sequence: CASSFWGGAYNEQFF. The CDR3 nucleotides are TGTGCCAGCAGTTTTTGGGGGGGCGCCTACAATGAGCAGTTCTTC.

This chain connects TRBV30 to TRBJ2-7; D perhaps matches TRBD2 (7 bases). V shed 1 base and J shed 2 bases, with 12 bases lying between them. From germline, CDR1 is GTSNPN and CDR2 SVGIG (reference sequence). The CDR3 consists of 14 residues. Here the CDR3 DNA reads TGTGCCTGGAGTGGGGGGGGCGCACCCTACGAGCAGTACTTC. Residues: CAWSGGGAPYEQYF.

This chain connects TRBV9 to TRBJ2-3; D possibly matches TRBD1 or TRBD2 (6 bases each). Germline V gene lookup returns CDR1 SGDLS and CDR2 YYNGEE. The CDR3 has 16 amino acids. Trimming shortened V by 0 bases and J by 2 bases, and 13 bases separated the two germline ends. The CDR3 protein is CASSVGSGGDTDTQYF. In nucleotides, the CDR3 is TGTGCCAGCAGCGTAGGTTCCGGGGGCGACACAGATACGCAGTATTTT.

Ten or more counts support this clonotype. The V call is TRBV10-1, the J call TRBJ1-1; D gene unclear. The CDR3 contains 13 residues. The germline gives CDR1 WNHNN, CDR2 SYGVQD (reference sequence). V lost 3 bases, J lost 0 bases, and 5 bases lay in between. CDR3 region: CASSESVNTEAFF. The CDR3 region has the DNA TGCGCCAGCAGTGAATCTGTGAACACTGAAGCTTTCTTT.

This clonotype was counted a few times. This rearrangement joins TRBV6-1 to TRBJ2-5; the match to TRBD2 covers 9 bases. CDR1 and CDR2 (germline): MNHNS, SASEGT. V was pared by 6 bases and J by 3 bases, with 23 bases of the junction left unmatched. This CDR3 has 20 residues. CDR3 bases: TGTGCCAGCAGCTCCAGAAGGGGGGGGTGGCGGGGGGGACGGAAAGAGACCCAGTACTTC. This gives the protein CASSSRRGGWRGGRKETQYF.

This clonotype was seen many times. The rearrangement uses TRBV20-1 and TRBJ2-5, with 7 bases that match TRBD2. Germline CDR1 reads DFQATT; CDR2 reads SNEGSKA (reference sequence). Trimming at V came to 5 bases and at J to 5 bases, leaving 11 bases not matched to a gene. The CDR3 is 14 residues long. The DNA for the CDR3 is TGCAGTGCTCGCCCCTGGACTAGATCGGAGACCCAGTACTTC. Protein product: CSARPWTRSETQYF.

This clonotype occurred a few times. The chain uses TRBV27 and TRBJ2-7; D may match TRBD1 or TRBD2 (6 bases each). Trimming removed 1 base from V and 6 bases from J, with 22 bases in between. Germline V gene data show CDR1 as MNHEY and CDR2 as SMNVEV (reference sequence). The CDR3 has 17 residues. CDR3 coding DNA: TGTGCCAGCAGTTTATGGGTAGGGGGGCAGGGCGCAACCGAGCAGTACTTC. Translated: CASSLWVGGQGATEQYF.

This clonotype was recorded many times. This chain uses TRBV6-5 with TRBJ2-2; D uncertain. Germline V gene sequence: CDR1 MNHEY, CDR2 SVGAGI. CDR3 length equals 15 residues. V shed 0 bases and J shed 5 bases, with 10 bases lying between them. The CDR3 loop reads CASSYSHFGTGELFF. CDR3 DNA sequence: TGTGCCAGCAGTTACTCCCATTTTGGGACCGGGGAGCTGTTTTTT.

This clonotype was picked up many times. The chain employs TRBV12-3 or TRBV12-4 and TRBJ1-2; D is unresolved. Trimming left V 7 bases short and J 8 bases short, with 14 bases between. This CDR3 contains 12 residues. This CDR3 is CASTLNPRGYTF. DNA of the CDR3: TGTGCCAGCACCTTGAACCCTCGGGGCTACACCTTC.

This clonotype was recorded at least ten times. The chain uses TRBV27 and TRBJ2-3, with 9 nucleotides matching TRBD2. This CDR3 contains 16 residues. Unmatched junction bases numbered 10, after V lost 4 bases and J lost 5 bases. Per the germline V gene, CDR1 is MNHEY and CDR2 is SMNVEV (reference sequence). The CDR3 DNA reads as TGTGCCAGCAGTTCCCGCGGGAGAGCGGGGGGAGATACGCAGTATTTT. This translates into CASSSRGRAGGDTQYF.

This chain joins TRBV11-2 and TRBJ2-7; weak D call: TRBD2 (7 bases). V was clipped by 1 base and J by 9 bases, with 16 bases between them. Per the germline V gene, CDR1 is SGHAT and CDR2 is FQNNGV. The CDR3 extends over 14 amino acids. The CDR3 DNA is TGTGCCAGCAGCTTAGGTAGGGGGGGCCTTGCGCAGTACTTC. It specifies CASSLGRGGLAQYF.

J is TRBJ1-1 and V is TRBV27, with TRBD1 matching over 9 bases. V shed 3 bases and J 3 bases; nucleotides not matched to a gene: 5. Germline values: CDR1 MNHEY, CDR2 SMNVEV (reference sequence). This CDR3 has 15 residues. DNA for the CDR3: TGTGCCAGCAGTTTGACTACAGGGGGCTACACTGAAGCTTTCTTT. Amino acids: CASSLTTGGYTEAFF.

This clonotype was recorded a few times. V and J are TRBV30 and TRBJ2-3, with D uncertain. V lost 0 bases to trimming and J lost 2 bases, with 3 bases between them. CDR1 is GTSNPN, CDR2 SVGIG, per germline (reference sequence). CDR3 length: 12 residues. DNA of the CDR3: TGTGCCTGGAGTGTCTTCACAGATACGCAGTATTTT. Amino acids: CAWSVFTDTQYF.